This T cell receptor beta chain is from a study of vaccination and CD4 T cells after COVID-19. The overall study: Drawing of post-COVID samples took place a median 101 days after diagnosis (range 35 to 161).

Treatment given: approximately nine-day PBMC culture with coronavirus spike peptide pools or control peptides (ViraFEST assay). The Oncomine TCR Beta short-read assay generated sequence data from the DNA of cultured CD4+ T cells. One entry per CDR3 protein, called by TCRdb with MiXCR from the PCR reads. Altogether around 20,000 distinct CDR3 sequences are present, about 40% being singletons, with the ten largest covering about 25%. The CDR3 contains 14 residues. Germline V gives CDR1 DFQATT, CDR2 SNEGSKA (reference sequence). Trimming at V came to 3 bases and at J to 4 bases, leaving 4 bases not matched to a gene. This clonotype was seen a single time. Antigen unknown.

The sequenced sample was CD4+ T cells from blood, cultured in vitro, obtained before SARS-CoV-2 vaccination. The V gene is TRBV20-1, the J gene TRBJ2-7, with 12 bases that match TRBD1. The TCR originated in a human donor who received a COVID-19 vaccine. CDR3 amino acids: CSARGTGGAYEQYF. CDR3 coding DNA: TGCAGTGCTAGGGGGACAGGGGGCGCGTACGAGCAGTACTTC.